Sequencing of this TCR beta chain was carried out in a study of blood T cell repertoires in COVID-19 (TCRdb year 2020). Background on the whole study: Samples covering the acute and convalescent phases of COVID-19 were provided by collaborators in the United States, Italy and Spain. The material from the prospective study consisted of cDNA or gDNA derived from T cells, B-cell-depleted T cells, or PBMCs. Subjects who had been exposed to COVID-19, were actively infected with it, or had recovered from it provided the deeply sampled blood TCRbeta repertoires that made up the dataset. The repertoires were released in a freely available public database intended as a resource for research on the immune response to SARS-CoV-2. Samples came from the ongoing ImmuneRACE study (first 160 participants) plus 1,254 subjects from 6 global collaborators. A de-identified subject ID, COVID-19 status, age in years and sex were almost always included in the sample metadata. Where available, HLA class I and class II types were taken from metadata supplied by the sample provider and were not determined by assay-based typing. General findings and caveats noted by the study authors: The quantity of clinical and demographic metadata differed by source and by participant and was supplied without curation.

Enrolling through a virtual design, the prospective study's participants ranged in age from about 18 to 89 years and lived across roughly 23 United States geographic areas. In the prospective study, cohorts were assigned on the basis of participant-reported clinical history obtained from a screening survey and a study questionnaire. Each participant in the prospective study had whole blood, serum and a nasopharyngeal or oropharyngeal swab collected by mobile phlebotomists. Participants in the prospective study had the option to provide additional blood draws and questionnaires over a roughly 2-month period. Before DNA extraction, blood samples from the prospective study were shipped at room temperature or frozen. This clone has a single count. This clone's antigen is unknown. No base quality values were provided; no much bigger clone lies one nucleotide off. TCRbeta CDR3 regions were amplified from genomic DNA using the immunoSEQ Assay, a bias-controlled multiplex PCR. The authors' pipeline ran thus. Within the assay, amplification of reference gene primers was used to estimate how many nucleated cells each sample contained. Sequence reads were collapsed and filtered to measure the absolute abundance of every unique TCRbeta CDR3 rearrangement. Productive Simpson clonality was computed per sample as the square root of Simpson's diversity index over productive rearrangements. In its TCRdb copy, this immuneACCESS table keeps in-frame sequences only and misses some clones. Where compared with another copy, unresolved V genes explain less than half of these, and the others have no known cause. For V, J and clone size, that table is used; D and trimming come from the DNA. The sample data list 230,000 or so clones, and just over 85% of these were observed just once. The top ten hold over 3% of the sample.

This sequence originates from a woman between 40 and 55 years old with acute COVID-19. Sequenced sample: PBMCs or T cells enriched from blood (not recorded which).

The CDR3 is CASSLTGSTEAFF. The DNA sequence is as follows: TGTGCCAGCAGCCTGACAGGGAGCACTGAAGCTTTCTTT. The chain links TRBV5-5 with TRBJ1-1; TRBD1 lines up with 7 middle nucleotides. From V the trimming removes 4 bases and from J it removes 4 bases, while the gene matches leave 4 bases of the junction unaccounted for. The germline V gene (reference sequence) specifies SGHKS as CDR1 and YYEKEE as CDR2. The CDR3 has 13 amino acids, counting the end cysteine and phenylalanine. The only DNA kept is the CDR3, 39 bases in frame from the first base.